Each of the 3 T cell receptor beta chains below was sequenced from the same sample in a study of blood T cells in healthy people across ages. A second PCR, run for roughly 7 to 11 cycles, used a sample-barcoded 5' primer plus a J-beta primer mix. TCRdb passed the 5' RACE reads through MiXCR, listing each CDR3 protein once. This table has approximately 680,000 distinct CDR3 sequences, roughly 30% appearing once. Material for sequencing was blood. The receptors here all came from an elderly woman in good health.

V and J are TRBV20-1 and TRBJ2-4, with 9 positions matching TRBD2. Near its end, the DNA agrees better with TRBJ2-7, so the J call may be wrong. The CDR3 consists of 14 residues. Germline V gene lookup returns CDR1 DFQATT and CDR2 SNEGSKA (reference sequence). The CDR3 is CSAAGTSRTYEQYF. The DNA for the CDR3 is TGCAGTGCAGCCGGGACTAGCAGGACCTACGAGCAGTACTTC.

J is TRBJ2-6 and V is TRBV29-1; 8 bases agree with TRBD1. J was trimmed by 2 bases and V by 5 bases; bases with no gene match: 2. In germline, CDR1 is SQVTM, CDR2 ANQGSEA. This CDR3 contains 14 residues. CDR3 sequence reads: CSVPDRAGANVLTF. The CDR3 DNA sequence: TGCAGCGTTCCGGACAGGGCTGGGGCCAACGTCCTGACTTTC.

This clonotype was counted at least ten times. The chain is built from TRBV4-2 and TRBJ1-4; perhaps TRBD1 as D (5 bases). Germline CDR1 and CDR2: LGHNA and YNFKEQ. Deletions cut 0 bases from V and 7 bases from J, with 15 bases between. The CDR3 consists of 16 residues. The CDR3 coding sequence is TGTGCCAGCAGCCAAGATGTAGGGGATGGGAGTGAAAAACTGTTTTTT. It translates to CASSQDVGDGSEKLFF.